These T cell receptor beta chains were read from a single sample in a study of OX40 agonist ivuxolimab in advanced cancers. Some clones are missing from TCRdb's copy, which holds only in-frame ones; the method was immunoSEQ multiplex PCR. The data show approximately 41,000 clones, 89% seen once. The sample consisted of CD4+ or CD8+ T cells sorted from blood, taken in a trial of the OX40 agonist ivuxolimab. The origin of the receptors is an adult with an advanced solid tumor such as melanoma, head and neck, liver or kidney cancer. Both conserved end residues are part of each CDR3. Fields, in order: CDR3 length, J gene, clone size, V gene, D gene, CDR3 protein, CDR3 DNA. A D gene is named only where the DNA matches it firmly. Size is omitted from some rows. Given values are once, few, many or a class for expanded clones.

length: 14
J: TRBJ1-1
size: .
V: TRBV11-3
D: .
CDR3: CASSLAIENTEAFF
DNA: TGTGCCAGCAGCTTAGCGATCGAGAACACTGAAGCTTTCTTT

length: 14
J: TRBJ2-1
size: .
V: TRBV10-3
D: .
CDR3: CAISEKLAYNEQFF
DNA: TGTGCCATCAGTGAAAAACTAGCATACAATGAGCAGTTCTTC

length: 16
J: TRBJ2-1
size: .
V: TRBV7-3
D: TRBD2
CDR3: CASSPTSGGAPGEQFF
DNA: TGTGCCAGCAGCCCAACTAGCGGGGGGGCTCCTGGGGAGCAGTTCTTC

length: 14
J: TRBJ1-5
size: .
V: TRBV5-1
D: .
CDR3: CASSFTAAGQPQHF
DNA: TGCGCCAGCAGCTTCACGGCAGCCGGGCAGCCCCAGCATTTT

length: 16
J: TRBJ2-1
size: few
V: TRBV4-3
D: TRBD2
CDR3: CASSQEQAGVGSEQFF
DNA: TGCGCCAGCAGCCAAGAACAAGCGGGGGTGGGAAGTGAGCAGTTCTTC

length: 12
J: TRBJ1-1
size: .
V: TRBV11-3
D: .
CDR3: CASSRVETEAFF
DNA: TGTGCCAGCTCTAGGGTAGAAACTGAAGCTTTCTTT

length: 14
J: TRBJ1-1
size: .
V: TRBV6-5
D: .
CDR3: CASSSGGRHTEAFF
DNA: TGTGCCAGCAGTTCGGGGGGCAGGCACACTGAAGCTTTCTTT

length: 11
J: TRBJ2-7
size: .
V: TRBV11-2
D: .
CDR3: CASSLGGESYF
DNA: TGTGCCAGCAGCTTAGGCGGGGAGTCGTACTTC

length: 17
J: TRBJ2-3
size: .
V: TRBV7-6
D: TRBD2
CDR3: CASSPRLTSGYTDTQYF
DNA: TGTGCCAGCAGCCCTCGCCTGACTAGCGGATACACAGATACGCAGTATTTT

length: 13
J: TRBJ2-7
size: .
V: TRBV7-6
D: .
CDR3: CASSLEWGYEQYF
DNA: TGTGCCAGCAGCTTAGAATGGGGGTACGAGCAGTACTTC

length: 13
J: TRBJ2-5
size: .
V: TRBV28
D: TRBD1
CDR3: CAIRGQGGETQYF
DNA: TGTGCCATCAGGGGACAGGGAGGGGAGACCCAGTACTTC

length: 11
J: TRBJ1-2
size: .
V: TRBV9
D: .
CDR3: CASSDRGGYTF
DNA: TGTGCCAGCAGTGATAGGGGCGGCTACACCTTC

length: 13
J: TRBJ2-1
size: .
V: TRBV27
D: TRBD2
CDR3: CASSLSRGGEQFF
DNA: TGTGCCAGCAGTTTATCGAGGGGAGGGGAGCAGTTCTTC

length: 16
J: TRBJ2-1
size: .
V: TRBV7-9
D: .
CDR3: CASSVPGGGPYNEQFF
DNA: TGTGCCAGCAGCGTGCCCGGTGGGGGACCCTACAATGAGCAGTTCTTC

length: 14
J: TRBJ1-2
size: once
V: TRBV28
D: .
CDR3: CASSLLAENYGYTF
DNA: TGTGCCAGCAGTTTATTGGCGGAGAACTATGGCTACACCTTC

length: 10
J: TRBJ2-1
size: .
V: TRBV2
D: .
CDR3: CASSQYEQFF
DNA: TGTGCCAGCAGCCAGTATGAGCAGTTCTTC

length: 16
J: TRBJ2-3
size: .
V: TRBV19
D: TRBD1
CDR3: CASSLRQGASTDTQYF
DNA: TGTGCCAGTAGTCTCCGACAGGGGGCATCCACAGATACGCAGTATTTT

length: 13
J: TRBJ1-2
size: .
V: TRBV5-5
D: .
CDR3: CASSLVGGASYTF
DNA: TGTGCCAGCAGCTTGGTAGGGGGAGCAAGCTACACCTTC

length: 14
J: TRBJ1-4
size: .
V: TRBV7-2
D: .
CDR3: CASSIMGGNEKLFF
DNA: TGTGCCAGCAGCATAATGGGGGGTAATGAAAAACTGTTTTTT

length: 12
J: TRBJ1-6
size: few
V: TRBV2
D: .
CDR3: CASLDWNSPLHF
DNA: TGTGCCAGCCTGGACTGGAATTCACCCCTCCACTTT

length: 15
J: TRBJ1-4
size: .
V: TRBV5-1
D: .
CDR3: CASSLEQGGNEKLFF
DNA: TGCGCCAGCAGCTTGGAACAGGGCGGTAATGAAAAACTGTTTTTT

length: 15
J: TRBJ2-5
size: .
V: TRBV5-1
D: TRBD1
CDR3: CATKSGTGWLETQYF
DNA: TGCGCCACCAAGTCCGGGACAGGGTGGTTGGAGACCCAGTACTTC

length: 15
J: TRBJ1-4
size: .
V: TRBV7-2
D: .
CDR3: CASSLIPGNNEKLFF
DNA: TGTGCCAGCAGCTTAATCCCAGGCAATAATGAAAAACTGTTTTTT

length: 14
J: TRBJ2-5
size: .
V: TRBV5-6
D: .
CDR3: CASSAWTVRETQYF
DNA: TGTGCCAGCAGCGCTTGGACAGTGAGAGAGACCCAGTACTTC

length: 16
J: TRBJ2-1
size: .
V: TRBV29-1
D: .
CDR3: CSARWGGASINNEQFF
DNA: TGCAGCGCAAGATGGGGGGGGGCTTCAATTAACAATGAGCAGTTCTTC

length: 17
J: TRBJ2-5
size: .
V: TRBV15
D: TRBD2
CDR3: CATSREGAGGNRETQYF
DNA: TGTGCCACCAGCAGAGAAGGAGCGGGGGGGAATCGGGAGACCCAGTACTTC

length: 18
J: TRBJ1-5
size: .
V: TRBV10-1
D: .
CDR3: CANRFGATGPSSNQPQHF
DNA: TGCGCCAACAGATTCGGGGCCACGGGCCCTTCTAGCAATCAGCCCCAGCATTTT

length: 14
J: TRBJ1-3
size: .
V: TRBV10-3
D: TRBD1
CDR3: CAIRGTGERNTIYF
DNA: TGTGCCATCAGGGGGACAGGGGAGAGAAACACCATATATTTT

length: 13
J: TRBJ2-5
size: .
V: TRBV18
D: .
CDR3: CASSRAEKETQYF
DNA: TGTGCCAGCTCTCGGGCGGAGAAAGAGACCCAGTACTTC

length: 16
J: TRBJ2-1
size: .
V: TRBV4-2
D: TRBD2
CDR3: CASSQLTSSHDNEQFF
DNA: TGTGCCAGCAGCCAGCTGACTAGCTCCCATGACAATGAGCAGTTCTTC

length: 15
J: TRBJ2-5
size: .
V: TRBV7-9
D: .
CDR3: CASSSAWQGRETQYF
DNA: TGTGCCAGCAGCTCGGCTTGGCAGGGACGAGAGACCCAGTACTTC

length: 15
J: TRBJ2-3
size: .
V: TRBV5-4
D: TRBD2
CDR3: CASSSVAGRTDTQYF
DNA: TGTGCCAGCAGCTCAGTAGCGGGGCGCACAGATACGCAGTATTTT

length: 13
J: TRBJ1-1
size: .
V: TRBV6-1
D: TRBD1
CDR3: CASSSTGVTEAFF
DNA: TGTGCCAGCAGTTCTACAGGGGTCACTGAAGCTTTCTTT

length: 15
J: TRBJ1-2
size: once
V: TRBV7-2
D: TRBD1
CDR3: CASSSPGQGGYGYTF
DNA: TGTGCCAGCAGCTCTCCCGGACAGGGGGGGTATGGCTACACCTTC

length: 17
J: TRBJ2-2
size: .
V: TRBV4-3
D: TRBD2
CDR3: CASSQGARAGETGELFF
DNA: TGCGCCAGCAGCCAAGGCGCTCGGGCGGGGGAAACCGGGGAGCTGTTTTTT

length: 14
J: TRBJ2-5
size: .
V: TRBV9
D: .
CDR3: CASSVGGDLETQYF
DNA: TGTGCCAGCAGCGTAGGGGGGGACTTAGAGACCCAGTACTTC

length: 15
J: TRBJ1-2
size: .
V: TRBV7-9
D: .
CDR3: CASSLGRQGVYGYTF
DNA: TGTGCCAGCAGCTTAGGACGACAAGGAGTCTATGGCTACACCTTC

length: 17
J: TRBJ2-3
size: .
V: TRBV11-2
D: .
CDR3: CASSLELPRGGMNTQYF
DNA: TGTGCCAGCAGCTTAGAACTCCCACGCGGAGGAATGAATACGCAGTATTTT

length: 15
J: TRBJ2-1
size: .
V: TRBV5-1
D: TRBD1
CDR3: CASSLEDRLYNEQFF
DNA: TGCGCCAGCAGCTTGGAGGACAGGCTATACAATGAGCAGTTCTTC

length: 16
J: TRBJ2-1
size: .
V: TRBV5-1
D: TRBD2
CDR3: CASSRGLAGGRNEQFF
DNA: TGCGCCAGCAGCCGGGGACTAGCGGGGGGGCGGAATGAGCAGTTCTTC

length: 13
J: TRBJ1-2
size: .
V: TRBV30
D: .
CDR3: CAWSVGVSYGYTF
DNA: TGTGCCTGGAGTGTAGGGGTTTCCTATGGCTACACCTTC

length: 18
J: TRBJ2-2
size: .
V: TRBV4-1
D: .
CDR3: CASSQEMTGLDYYGELFF
DNA: TGCGCCAGCAGCCAAGAAATGACTGGCCTAGACTATTACGGGGAGCTGTTTTTT

length: 17
J: TRBJ2-5
size: .
V: TRBV11-2
D: TRBD2
CDR3: CASSLALAGGPGETQYF
DNA: TGTGCCAGCAGCTTAGCGTTAGCGGGGGGGCCAGGAGAGACCCAGTACTTC

length: 14
J: TRBJ2-1
size: .
V: TRBV28
D: TRBD1
CDR3: CASSSGQGSDEQFF
DNA: TGTGCCTCCAGTTCGGGACAGGGTTCGGATGAGCAGTTCTTC

length: 15
J: TRBJ1-6
size: .
V: TRBV6-6
D: TRBD1
CDR3: CASSLYTGDYSPLHF
DNA: TGTGCCAGCAGTCTCTATACAGGGGATTATTCACCCCTCCACTTT